This T cell receptor (beta chain) came from a study of Ad26.COV2.S vaccination and SARS-CoV-2 variants. Study outcomes and limitations: Analyses of TCR breadth and depth may have underestimated total T cell responses.

Germline V gene lookup returns CDR1 SGHTA and CDR2 FQGNSA. The CDR3 runs to 13 residues. V lost 1 base, J lost 5 bases, and 6 bases lay in between. TCRdb keeps only in-frame clones here, not all; method: immunoSEQ multiplex PCR. Among about 390,000 clones listed, about 92% were seen once. The treatment denotes: roughly 18 received Ad26.COV2.S at low or high dose, single or two shots; a few received placebo; per-sample allocation not given. Samples were taken on day 63 after the first vaccine or placebo injection. A word on this clone: Its antigen is still unknown.

This chain links TRBV7-2 with TRBJ2-1; D not resolved. This sequence originates from a person between 18 and 65 years old who received the Ad26.COV2.S COVID-19 vaccine or a placebo. The input for sequencing was peripheral blood, taken in a trial of Ad26.COV2.S vaccine versus placebo. CDR3: CASSLGTNNEQFF. In DNA, the CDR3 is TGTGCCAGCAGCTTAGGCACCAACAATGAGCAGTTCTTC.